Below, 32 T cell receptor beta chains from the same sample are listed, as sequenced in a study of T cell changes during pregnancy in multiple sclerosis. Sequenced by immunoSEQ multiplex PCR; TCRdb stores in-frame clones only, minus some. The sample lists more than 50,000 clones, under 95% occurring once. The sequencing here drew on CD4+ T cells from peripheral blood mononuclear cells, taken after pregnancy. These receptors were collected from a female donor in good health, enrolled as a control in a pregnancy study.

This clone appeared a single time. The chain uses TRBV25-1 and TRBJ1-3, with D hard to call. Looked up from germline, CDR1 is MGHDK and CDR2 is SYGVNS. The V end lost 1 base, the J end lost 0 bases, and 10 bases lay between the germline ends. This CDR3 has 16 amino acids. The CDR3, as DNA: TGTGCCAGCAGTGAATTGGGCTATAACTCTGGAAACACCATATATTTT. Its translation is CASSELGYNSGNTIYF.

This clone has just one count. CDR3 loop: CATGRGVSSGANVLTF. As DNA, the CDR3 is TGTGCCACCGGACGGGGGGTGAGCTCTGGGGCCAACGTCCTGACTTTC. The gene calls are TRBV5-8 and TRBJ2-6; 7 bases line up with TRBD2. CDR3 length: 16 amino acids. V lost 9 bases to trimming and J lost 0 bases; unmatched junction nucleotides: 9. The germline gives CDR1 SGHTS, CDR2 YDEGEE.

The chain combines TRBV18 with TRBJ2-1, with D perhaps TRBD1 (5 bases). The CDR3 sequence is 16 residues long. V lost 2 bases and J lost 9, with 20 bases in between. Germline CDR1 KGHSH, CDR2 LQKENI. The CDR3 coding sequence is TGTGCCAGCTCACCAGGCAGGGCTCAGACCGGCGGTGAGCAGTTCTTC. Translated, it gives CASSPGRAQTGGEQFF. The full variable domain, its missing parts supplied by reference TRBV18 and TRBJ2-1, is NAGVMQNPRHLVRRRGQEARLRCSPMKGHSHVYWYRQLPEEGLKFMVYLQKENIIDESGMPKERFSAEFPKEGPSILRIQQVVRGDSAAYFCASSPGRAQTGGEQFFGPGTRLTVL.

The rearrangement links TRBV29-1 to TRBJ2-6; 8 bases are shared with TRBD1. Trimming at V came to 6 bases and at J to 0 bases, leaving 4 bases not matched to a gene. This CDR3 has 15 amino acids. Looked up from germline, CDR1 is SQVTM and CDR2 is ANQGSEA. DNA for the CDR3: TGCAGCGTCGGACAGGGCAGCTCTGGGGCCAACGTCCTGACTTTC. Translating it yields CSVGQGSSGANVLTF.

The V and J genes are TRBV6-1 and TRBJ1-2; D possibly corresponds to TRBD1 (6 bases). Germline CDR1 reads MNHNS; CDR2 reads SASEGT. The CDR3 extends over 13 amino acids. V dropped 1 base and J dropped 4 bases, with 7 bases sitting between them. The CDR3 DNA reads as TGTGCCAGCAGTGAAGGACAGGTCTATGGCTACACCTTC. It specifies CASSEGQVYGYTF.

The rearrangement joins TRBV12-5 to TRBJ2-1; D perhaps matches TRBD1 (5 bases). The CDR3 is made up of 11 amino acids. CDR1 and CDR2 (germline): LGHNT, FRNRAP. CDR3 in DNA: TGTGCCAAAACAGGTTTAAATGAGCAGTTCTTC. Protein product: CAKTGLNEQFF.

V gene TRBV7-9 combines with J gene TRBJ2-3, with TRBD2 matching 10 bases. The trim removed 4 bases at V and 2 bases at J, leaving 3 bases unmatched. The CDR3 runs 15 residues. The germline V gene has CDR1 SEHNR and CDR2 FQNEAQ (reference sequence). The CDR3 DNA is TGTGCCAGCAGCTCTGGACTAGCGGTCACAGATACGCAGTATTTT. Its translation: CASSSGLAVTDTQYF.

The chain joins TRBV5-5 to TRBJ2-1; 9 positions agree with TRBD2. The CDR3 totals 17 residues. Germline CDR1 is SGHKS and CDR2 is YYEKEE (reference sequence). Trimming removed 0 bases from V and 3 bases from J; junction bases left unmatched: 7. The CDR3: CASSLGHTRGGYNEQFF. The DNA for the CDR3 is TGTGCCAGCAGCTTGGGGCATACGCGGGGGGGCTACAATGAGCAGTTCTTC.

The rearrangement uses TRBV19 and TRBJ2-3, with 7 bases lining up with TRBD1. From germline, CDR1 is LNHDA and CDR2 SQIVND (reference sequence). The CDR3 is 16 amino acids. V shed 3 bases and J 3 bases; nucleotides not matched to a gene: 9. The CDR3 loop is CASSIQTGPGTDTQYF. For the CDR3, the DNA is TGTGCCAGTAGTATTCAGACAGGGCCCGGGACAGATACGCAGTATTTT.

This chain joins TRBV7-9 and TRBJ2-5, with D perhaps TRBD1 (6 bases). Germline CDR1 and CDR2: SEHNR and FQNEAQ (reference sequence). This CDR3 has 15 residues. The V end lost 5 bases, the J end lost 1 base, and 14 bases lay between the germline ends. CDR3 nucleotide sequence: TGTGCCAGCAGCCGGGACATTTTCGCCCAAGAGACCCAGTACTTC. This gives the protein CASSRDIFAQETQYF.

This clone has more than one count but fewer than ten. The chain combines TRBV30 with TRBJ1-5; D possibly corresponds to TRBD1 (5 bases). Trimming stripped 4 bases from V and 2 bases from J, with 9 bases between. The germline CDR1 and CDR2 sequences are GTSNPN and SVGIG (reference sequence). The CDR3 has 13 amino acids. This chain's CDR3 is CAWKGRGNQPQHF. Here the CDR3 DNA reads TGTGCCTGGAAGGGCAGGGGCAATCAGCCCCAGCATTTT.

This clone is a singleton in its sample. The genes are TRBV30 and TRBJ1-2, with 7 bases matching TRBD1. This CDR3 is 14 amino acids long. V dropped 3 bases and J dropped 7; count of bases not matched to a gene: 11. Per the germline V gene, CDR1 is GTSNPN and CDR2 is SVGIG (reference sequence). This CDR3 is CAWRTGYLWGGYTF. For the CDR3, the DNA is TGTGCCTGGAGGACAGGGTATCTTTGGGGTGGCTACACCTTC.

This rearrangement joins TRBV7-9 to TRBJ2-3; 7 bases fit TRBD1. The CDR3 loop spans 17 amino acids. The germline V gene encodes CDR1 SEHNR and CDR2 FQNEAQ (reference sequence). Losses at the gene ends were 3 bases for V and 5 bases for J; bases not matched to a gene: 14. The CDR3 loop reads CASSLSFVQGSIDTQYF. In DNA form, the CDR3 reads TGTGCCAGCAGCTTGTCGTTCGTACAGGGGAGTATAGATACGCAGTATTTT.

As DNA, the CDR3 is TGTGCCAGCAGCTTAGGCAGGGGTTCACCCCTCCACTTT. Protein sequence: CASSLGRGSPLHF. The rearrangement links TRBV7-2 to TRBJ1-6; weak D call: TRBD1 (6 bases). CDR3 size: 13 residues. Germline CDR1 and CDR2: SGHTA and FQGNSA. V was trimmed by 1 base and J by 9 bases, leaving 7 bases between them.

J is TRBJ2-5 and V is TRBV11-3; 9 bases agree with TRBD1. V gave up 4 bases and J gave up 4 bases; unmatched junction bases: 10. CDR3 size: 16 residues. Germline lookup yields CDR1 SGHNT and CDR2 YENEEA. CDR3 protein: CASSSFLTGGGETQYF. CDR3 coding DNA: TGTGCCAGCAGCTCCTTTCTGACAGGGGGAGGAGAGACCCAGTACTTC.

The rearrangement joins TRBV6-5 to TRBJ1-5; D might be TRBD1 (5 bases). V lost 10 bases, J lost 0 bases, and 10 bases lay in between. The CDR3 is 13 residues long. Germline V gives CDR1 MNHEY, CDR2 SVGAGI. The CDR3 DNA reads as TGTGCCACCGGACAATATAGCAATCAGCCCCAGCATTTT. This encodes CATGQYSNQPQHF.

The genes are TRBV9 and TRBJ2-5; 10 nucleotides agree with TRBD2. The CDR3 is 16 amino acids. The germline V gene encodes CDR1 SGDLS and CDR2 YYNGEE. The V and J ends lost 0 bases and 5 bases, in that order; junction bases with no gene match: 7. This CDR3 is CASSVGSSGLAETQYF. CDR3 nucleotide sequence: TGTGCCAGCAGCGTAGGGAGTTCGGGACTAGCGGAGACCCAGTACTTC.

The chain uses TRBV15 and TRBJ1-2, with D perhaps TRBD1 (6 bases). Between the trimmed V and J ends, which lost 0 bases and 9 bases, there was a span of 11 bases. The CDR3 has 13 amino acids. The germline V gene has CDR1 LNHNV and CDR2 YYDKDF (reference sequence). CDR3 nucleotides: TGTGCCACCAGCAGAGACCTCAGGGGTAGCTACACCTTC. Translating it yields CATSRDLRGSYTF.

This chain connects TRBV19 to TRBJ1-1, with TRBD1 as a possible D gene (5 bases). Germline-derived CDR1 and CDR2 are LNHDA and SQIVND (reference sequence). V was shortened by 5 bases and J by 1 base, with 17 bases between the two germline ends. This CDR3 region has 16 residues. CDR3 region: CASSSLQGGTNTEAFF. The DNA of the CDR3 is TGTGCCAGTAGTTCGCTGCAGGGCGGGACGAACACTGAAGCTTTCTTT.

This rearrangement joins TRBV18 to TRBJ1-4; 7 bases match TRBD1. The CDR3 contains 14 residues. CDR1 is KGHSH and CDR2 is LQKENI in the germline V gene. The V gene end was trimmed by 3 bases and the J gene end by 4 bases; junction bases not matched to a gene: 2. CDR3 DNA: TGTGCCAGCTCACCGAGGGACAGTAATGAAAAACTGTTTTTT. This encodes CASSPRDSNEKLFF.

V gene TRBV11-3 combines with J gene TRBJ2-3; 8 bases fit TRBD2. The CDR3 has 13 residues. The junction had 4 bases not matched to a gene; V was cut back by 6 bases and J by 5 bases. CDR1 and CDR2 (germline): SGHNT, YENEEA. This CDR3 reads CASSRGGQDTQYF. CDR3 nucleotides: TGTGCCAGCAGTCGGGGGGGCCAAGATACGCAGTATTTT.

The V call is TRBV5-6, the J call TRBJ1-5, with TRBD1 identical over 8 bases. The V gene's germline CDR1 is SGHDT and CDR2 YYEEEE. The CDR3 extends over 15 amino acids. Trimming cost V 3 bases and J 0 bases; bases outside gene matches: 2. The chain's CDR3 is CASSWDRSSNQPQHF. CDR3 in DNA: TGTGCCAGCAGCTGGGACAGGAGTAGCAATCAGCCCCAGCATTTT.

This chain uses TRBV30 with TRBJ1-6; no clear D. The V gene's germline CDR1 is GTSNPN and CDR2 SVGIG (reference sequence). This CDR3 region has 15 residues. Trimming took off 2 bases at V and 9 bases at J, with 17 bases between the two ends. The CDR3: CAWSSDAGGGSPLHF. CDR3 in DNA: TGTGCCTGGAGTTCGGACGCCGGAGGAGGTTCACCCCTCCACTTT.

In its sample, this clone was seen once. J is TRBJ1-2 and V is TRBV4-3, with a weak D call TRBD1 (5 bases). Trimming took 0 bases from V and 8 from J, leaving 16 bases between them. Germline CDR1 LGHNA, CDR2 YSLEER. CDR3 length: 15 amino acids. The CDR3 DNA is TGCGCCAGCAGCCAAGATGGGGGGGTCAGGGAGGGCTACACCTTC. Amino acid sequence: CASSQDGGVREGYTF.

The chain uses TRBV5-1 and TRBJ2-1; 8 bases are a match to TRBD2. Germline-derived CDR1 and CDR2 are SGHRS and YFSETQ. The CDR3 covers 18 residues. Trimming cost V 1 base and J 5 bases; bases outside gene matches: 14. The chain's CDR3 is CASSLWGGRGGSHNEQFF. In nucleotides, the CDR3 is TGCGCCAGCAGCTTGTGGGGGGGTCGGGGGGGCAGCCACAATGAGCAGTTCTTC.

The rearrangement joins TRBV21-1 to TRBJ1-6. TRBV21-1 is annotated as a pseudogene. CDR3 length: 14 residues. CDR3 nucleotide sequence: TGTGCCAGCAGCAAAGGCGGGGGCAATTCACCCCTCCACTTT. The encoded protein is CASSKGGGNSPLHF.

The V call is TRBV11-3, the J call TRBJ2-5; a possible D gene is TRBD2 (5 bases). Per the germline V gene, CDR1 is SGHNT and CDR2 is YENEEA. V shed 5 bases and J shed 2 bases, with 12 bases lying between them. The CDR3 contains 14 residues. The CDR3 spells CASSARSGQETQYF. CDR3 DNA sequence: TGTGCCAGCAGCGCCCGGTCGGGGCAAGAGACCCAGTACTTC.

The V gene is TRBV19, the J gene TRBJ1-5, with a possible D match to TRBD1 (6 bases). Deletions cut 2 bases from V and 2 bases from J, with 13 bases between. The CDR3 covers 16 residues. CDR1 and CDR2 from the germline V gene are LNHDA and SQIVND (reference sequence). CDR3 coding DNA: TGTGCCAGTAGTATATTGGGGGCGTACGGCAATCAGCCCCAGCATTTT. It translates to CASSILGAYGNQPQHF.

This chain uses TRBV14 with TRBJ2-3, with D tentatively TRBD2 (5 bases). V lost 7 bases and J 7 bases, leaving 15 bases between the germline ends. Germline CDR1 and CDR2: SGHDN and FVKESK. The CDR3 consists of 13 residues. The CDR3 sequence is CASTLSGSNTQYF. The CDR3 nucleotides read TGTGCCAGCACCCTCTCGGGGAGCAATACGCAGTATTTT.

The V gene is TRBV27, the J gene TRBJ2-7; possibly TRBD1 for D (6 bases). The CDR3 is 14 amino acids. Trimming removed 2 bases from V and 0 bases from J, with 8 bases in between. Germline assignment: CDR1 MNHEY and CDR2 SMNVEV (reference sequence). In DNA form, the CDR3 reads TGTGCCAGCAGTTTAGACAGGAGCTCCTACGAGCAGTACTTC. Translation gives CASSLDRSSYEQYF.

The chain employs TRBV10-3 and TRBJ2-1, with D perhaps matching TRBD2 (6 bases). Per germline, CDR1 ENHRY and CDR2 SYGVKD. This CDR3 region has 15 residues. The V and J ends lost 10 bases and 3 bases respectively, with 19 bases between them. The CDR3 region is CATREATTNYNEQFF. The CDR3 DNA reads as TGTGCCACCAGGGAGGCCACGACTAACTACAATGAGCAGTTCTTC.

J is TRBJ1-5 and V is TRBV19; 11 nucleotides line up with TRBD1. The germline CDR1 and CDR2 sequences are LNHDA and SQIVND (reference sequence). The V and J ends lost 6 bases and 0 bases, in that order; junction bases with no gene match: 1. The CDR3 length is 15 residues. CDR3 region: CASRGTGGSNQPQHF. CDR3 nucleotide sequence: TGTGCCAGTAGAGGGACAGGGGGTAGCAATCAGCCCCAGCATTTT.